This T cell receptor (beta chain) came from a study of CD8+ T cells in alopecia areata. Researchers gathered lesional scalp punch biopsies and peripheral blood from patients with alopecia areata. Reverse transcribed after extraction, RNA yielded cDNA as the sequencing template. Measured with immunoSEQ multiplex PCR; TCRdb has only the in-frame clones, and not every one. The sample has around 69,000 clones, 55% to 65% seen once. Germline CDR1 and CDR2: LGHNA and YSLEER. The V segment lost 3 bases and the J segment 3 bases; nucleotides outside the gene matches: 3. The CDR3 is 17 residues long. The sample here was CD8+ T cells sorted from blood, taken at week 0. The receptor was isolated from a human donor with alopecia areata. V usage is TRBV4-3 and J usage is TRBJ2-3, with 16 nucleotides matching TRBD2. The CDR3 DNA sequence: TGCGCCAGCAGCCAGGGACTAGCGGGAGGGGGGACAGATACGCAGTATTTT. This codes for CASSQGLAGGGTDTQYF.